Included here is one T cell receptor (beta chain) sequence, with context. Its target antigen remains unknown. Qualities for individual bases were not recorded, and no much larger clone is one base off. TCR cDNA was synthesized by 5'RACE template switching, which introduced a universal primer site and unique molecular identifiers. Priming of cDNA synthesis was performed from both the TCR alpha and TCR beta constant segments. Libraries were amplified in two PCR steps, with sample barcodes and sequencing adapters added in the second step. Sequencing of libraries was performed on Illumina HiSeq 2500 (2x100 bp) or NovaSeq (2x150 bp). The authors processed their data as follows. Reads were demultiplexed and collapsed into UMI consensus sequences with MIGEC, and V(D)J alignment was performed with MiXCR. Vaccine-responding clonotypes were identified with edgeR using replicate PBMC samples, with FDR below 0.01 and a log2 fold change above 5 up to day 15 being required. Bulk clonotypes were assigned CD4 or CD8 identity according to which sequenced CD4 or CD8 repertoire held them at higher abundance. TCRdb passed the public sequencing reads through fastp at Q25 and MiXCR, retaining productive beta sequences. Here each entry gathers all rows of one CDR3 protein and keeps the most common genes and DNA. TCRdb, not the authors, supplied the V and J calls. This sample lists 310,000 or so distinct CDR3 sequences; around 6.8% were detected once. The ten largest clonotypes hold over 15% of the sample.

There are 12 amino acids in the CDR3, from cysteine to valine inclusive. Kept here is only the CDR3 DNA, which spans 36 bases and is read in frame from base 1. V is reduced by 3 bases and J by 6 bases, leaving a spacing of 9 bases between them. CDR1 and CDR2, per the germline V gene, are KGHSH and LQKENI. The data originate from a study of T cells after yellow fever vaccination (dated by TCRdb to the late 2010s). Regarding the study in general: The SMART-Seq v4 Ultra Low Input RNA kit was used to prepare libraries from fractions with low cell numbers. To track T-cell clones before and after primary and booster YFV17D yellow fever vaccination, bulk TCR alpha and beta repertoires were sequenced longitudinally. Two healthy male donors, one aged 18 to 29 and one aged 30 to 39 years, were included in the cohort. Blood was drawn at multiple timepoints before and after primary and secondary immunization, with bulk PBMC replicates and cell subsets isolated.

Summary of the overall study and its limitations: A small fraction of clonotypes appeared in both the CD4 and CD8 compartments, likely as a result of convergent recombination. Computational filtering was needed because FACS-sorted repertoires could contain abundant contaminating clonotypes from the bulk population. The secondary T-cell response was found to be weaker but faster than the primary response, with a peak reached on day 5 rather than on day 15. After the booster, most of the clones that had expanded following primary vaccination were detected again (roughly 97% of CD4 and around 88% of CD8), which suggests that memory was broadly maintained. Because only a couple of donors were included in the study, the extent to which the findings can be generalized is limited.

The treatment or condition label for this specimen denotes: live attenuated yellow fever vaccine strain. At each blood-draw timepoint, two biological replicates of bulk PBMCs were collected. A standard Ficoll-Paque protocol was used to isolate PBMCs from peripheral blood. TriZol was used to extract RNA from bulk PBMCs, from CD4 and CD8 fractions, and from dextramer-positive and dextramer-negative fractions. This sequence originates from a man aged 18 to 29 who received the YFV17D yellow fever vaccine. The starting material was PBMCs, obtained approximately 40 days after the first yellow fever vaccination. The chain joins TRBV18 to TRBJ2-7; the D gene is not confidently resolved. The sequenced DNA is TGTGCCAGCTCACCTGGGCAGGCCGAGCAGTACGTC. Its protein is CASSPGQAEQYV.